This T cell receptor beta chain comes out of a study of T cell repertoires in aging, cancer and after chemotherapy. TRB rearrangements spanning V, D and J were amplified using mixed TRB-A/B primers. TCRdb reanalysed the multiplex PCR reads using MiXCR and keeps one entry per CDR3 protein. The sample holds fewer than 11,000 distinct CDR3 sequences, 30% to 40% seen once. Per germline, CDR1 SEHNR and CDR2 FQNEAQ (reference sequence). The CDR3 has 16 amino acids. The V and J ends lost 2 bases and 5 bases, in that order; junction bases with no gene match: 6. Notes on the study in general: Untreated cancer patients had significantly lower blood TCR diversity than age-matched healthy donors.

Amplification of TCR beta used genomic DNA extracted from peripheral blood. A note on this clonotype: Its antigen is unknown.

Specimen: blood. The chain has TRBV7-9 and TRBJ1-4, with 9 bases matching TRBD1. The receptor was isolated from a human donor in good health. The CDR3 region has the DNA TGTGCCAGCAGCTTATATGGGACAGGGCCGAATGAAAAACTGTTTTTT. Its translation: CASSLYGTGPNEKLFF.